This T cell receptor beta chain was captured in a study of T cells in Graves' hyperthyroidism and ophthalmopathy. There were TCR beta CDR3 regions amplified from RNA transcripts. Researchers ran a first-round RT-PCR on the TCR CDR3 using the HTBI primer set. MiXCR was run by TCRdb on the multiplex PCR reads, yielding one entry per CDR3 protein. The sample carries around 540,000 distinct CDR3 sequences, about 43% recorded once. In this sample, this clonotype turned up once. In this CDR3 the conserved last residue, phenylalanine or tryptophan, is missing, so a read error is likely. There are 14 residues in the CDR3. CDR1 is SGHRS and CDR2 is YFSETQ in the germline V gene. Trimming removed 4 bases from V and 4 bases from J; junction bases left unmatched: 5.

The source is a woman under 30 with Graves' hyperthyroidism. Sequencing was carried out using peripheral blood or thyroid tissue (not recorded which). This chain connects TRBV5-1 to TRBJ1-1; 9 bases align to TRBD1. The CDR3 reads CASSPGTGITEAFS. The CDR3 DNA is TGCGCCAGCAGCCCCGGGACAGGGATCACTGAAGCTTTCTCT.